This T cell receptor beta chain appears in the sequencing data of a study of blood T cell repertoires in COVID-19. Turning to the study itself: Whether acute or convalescent, the COVID-19 samples came from the United States, Italy and Spain. T cells, B-cell-depleted T cells, or PBMCs supplied cDNA or gDNA.

As handled by the study authors: Counts of nucleated cells, estimated from reference gene primer amplification, were obtained. The data were produced by immunoSEQ multiplex PCR, yet TCRdb's version contains in-frame clones alone and is incomplete. Clone size and V and J calls were adopted from that table, with D and trimming inferred from the DNA. The sample comprises 150,000 or so clones, about three quarters of which are singletons, and about 1.8% rests with the top ten. Trimming pared 1 base from V and 3 bases from J, leaving 4 bases between. CDR1 and CDR2 from the germline V gene are LGHDT and YNNKEL (reference sequence). This CDR3 spans 13 amino acids.

The TCR sequence derives from a man older than 75 with acute or convalescent COVID-19. V and J are TRBV3-1 (or the pseudogene TRBV3-2) and TRBJ2-4, with D unresolved. Specimen: peripheral blood. The CDR3 DNA reads TGTGCCAGCAGCCAAGGTAGCAAAAACATTCAGTACTTC. Residues: CASSQGSKNIQYF.